The table lists the clone carrying this T cell receptor (beta chain) with many counts. Its antigen is not identified. These data come from a study of early T cells in non-severe SARS-CoV-2 infection. Study-level results: Clonotype matching in VDJdb favored anti-spike CD8 responses and did not capture private and CD4 specificities.

TCRdb independently ran MiXCR on the 5' RACE reads; one entry per CDR3 protein. The table shows more than 95,000 distinct CDR3 sequences, with approximately 9.9% occurring only once. The sample here was whole blood, taken at baseline. The origin of this receptor is an adult who was a healthcare worker with PCR-confirmed SARS-CoV-2 infection or an uninfected control (not recorded which).

For the CDR3, the DNA is TGTGCCAGCAGCCCCCCGAGCACAGATACGCAGTATTTT. It is translated as CASSPPSTDTQYF. This chain uses TRBV18 with TRBJ2-3, with unresolved D. Trimming took off 8 bases at V and 0 bases at J, with 9 bases between the two ends. CDR1 is KGHSH, CDR2 LQKENI, per germline. This CDR3 comprises 13 residues. Complete variable domain (other parts from reference TRBV18 and TRBJ2-3): NAGVMQNPRHLVRRRGQEARLRCSPMKGHSHVYWYRQLPEEGLKFMVYLQKENIIDESGMPKERFSAEFPKEGPSILRIQQVVRGDSAAYFCASSPPSTDTQYFGPGTRLTVL.